The clone carrying this TCR beta chain was picked up a small number of times. The antigen is not known. Method: immunoSEQ multiplex PCR; TCRdb's copy keeps in-frame clones and lacks some. This table holds 40,000 to 55,000 clones, approximately 90% found once. The data were obtained in a study of neoadjuvant nivolumab and ipilimumab in lung cancer. Germline V lookup: CDR1 LNHDA, CDR2 SQIVND (reference sequence). Trimming cost V 4 bases and J 5 bases, with 14 bases left between them. CDR3 length equals 14 residues. Study-level results: Pathologic regression was not significantly tied to TCR clonality. A small number of samples were TCR sequenced. Resected tumors had greater TCR richness and clonality than uninvolved lung. Pretherapy blood TCR richness correlated positively with resected tumor richness.

The origin of this receptor is an adult with non-small cell lung cancer. Some clones in this sample may be carry-over from other donors' samples. The sample was blood, taken before neoadjuvant nivolumab, alone or with ipilimumab. The V call is TRBV19, the J call TRBJ1-1, with D possibly TRBD1 on 5 matching bases. The CDR3 protein is CASSTLAGSTEAFF. DNA for the CDR3: TGTGCCAGTAGTACTCTGGCAGGGTCAACTGAAGCTTTCTTT.